The clone carrying this T cell receptor beta chain was counted many times. The target antigen is unknown. At one end, the junction sequence differs from germline, possibly due to a read error. This sample is drawn from a study of Graves' ophthalmopathy and Graves' hyperthyroidism. Findings and limits, study-wide: Most thyroid clonotypes expanded beyond 0.001 frequency were also found in blood.

CDR1 is SGHAT, CDR2 FQNNGV, per germline. CDR3 length: 14 amino acids. Clinical symptoms, serum thyroxine, TRAb, thyroid ultrasound and orbital computed tomography formed the basis of diagnosis. The study amplified TCR beta CDR3 regions using RNA transcripts. The first-round RT-PCR employed HTBI primers together with the Qiagen OneStep RT-PCR kit. A multiplex PCR was then performed as the second round. MiXCR, run by TCRdb on the multiplex PCR reads, gives a single entry per CDR3 protein. Among 350,000 to 450,000 distinct CDR3 sequences listed, roughly 21% were seen once. The V gene is TRBV11-2, the J gene TRBJ2-4; D possibly corresponds to TRBD1 (6 bases). Material for sequencing was peripheral blood. The sequence came from a woman under 30 with stable Graves' hyperthyroidism. The CDR3 reads CASSFQGLGDIKYF. The DNA of the CDR3 is TGTGCCAGCAGCTTCCAAGGTCTGGGGGACATTAAGTACTTC.